These 15 T cell receptor beta chains were sequenced from one sample in a study of blood T cell repertoires in COVID-19. This table comes from immunoSEQ multiplex PCR, and its TCRdb copy is limited to in-frame clones, with some not included. The sample consists of under 200,000 clones, around nine tenths of them appearing once. The specimen was peripheral blood. These TCRs come from a man in his sixties with active or convalescent COVID-19.

The chain uses TRBV2 and TRBJ1-1, with a possible D match to TRBD1 (6 bases). The CDR3 is made up of 13 amino acids. The V gene lost 6 bases and the J gene lost 8 bases, with 16 bases spanning the gap. Germline lookup yields CDR1 SNHLY and CDR2 FYNNEI. Here the CDR3 reads CASSGNRAWEAFF. The CDR3 DNA reads TGTGCCAGCAGCGGCAACAGGGCTTGGGAAGCTTTCTTT.

The J gene is TRBJ1-3, the V gene TRBV5-1; D might be TRBD1 (6 bases). Germline V gene sequence: CDR1 SGHRS, CDR2 YFSETQ. Trimming cost V 0 bases and J 2 bases, with 9 bases left between them. The CDR3 loop spans 15 amino acids. CDR3 coding DNA: TGCGCCAGCAGCTTGGAAGGACAGACTGGAAACACCATATATTTT. Its protein product is CASSLEGQTGNTIYF.

This rearrangement joins TRBV15 to TRBJ1-2; TRBD1 agrees at 9 bases. Germline loops: CDR1 LNHNV, CDR2 YYDKDF (reference sequence). V was clipped by 2 bases and J by 6 bases; unmatched bases: 4. This CDR3 is 14 amino acids long. The CDR3: CATSRSTGGDGYTF. CDR3 nucleotide sequence: TGTGCCACCAGCAGAAGTACAGGGGGCGATGGCTACACCTTC. Variable domain in full (rest from reference TRBV15 and TRBJ1-2): DAMVIQNPRYQVTQFGKPVTLSCSQTLNHNVMYWYQQKSSQAPKLLFHYYDKDFNNEADTPDNFQSRRPNTSFCFLDIRSPGLGDTAMYLCATSRSTGGDGYTFGSGTRLTVV.

The chain uses TRBV18 and TRBJ1-2; TRBD1 matches 7 bases. With 2 bases clipped from V and 4 bases from J, the junction kept 1 base outside the gene matches. The CDR3 is 13 residues long. CDR1 and CDR2 from the germline V gene are KGHSH and LQKENI. CDR3 sequence (DNA): TGTGCCAGCTCACCAAAGGGGGCCTATGGCTACACCTTC. Its translation is CASSPKGAYGYTF. Combining the CDR3 with reference TRBV18 and TRBJ1-2 gives the whole variable domain NAGVMQNPRHLVRRRGQEARLRCSPMKGHSHVYWYRQLPEEGLKFMVYLQKENIIDESGMPKERFSAEFPKEGPSILRIQQVVRGDSAAYFCASSPKGAYGYTFGSGTRLTVV.

This chain connects TRBV7-3 to TRBJ2-1, with unresolved D. Trimming took 3 bases from V and 5 from J, leaving 11 bases between them. Germline V gives CDR1 SGHTA, CDR2 FQGTGA. The length of the CDR3 is 14 residues. CDR3 DNA: TGTGCCAGCAGCTTGACCTACCGGGACAATGAGCAGTTCTTC. Protein: CASSLTYRDNEQFF.

In its sample, this clone was seen once. The rearrangement joins TRBV19 to TRBJ2-2; 9 bases match TRBD1. This CDR3 has 17 residues. V was clipped by 6 bases and J by 0 bases; unmatched bases: 8. The germline V gene has CDR1 LNHDA and CDR2 SQIVND (reference sequence). CDR3 protein: CASRDRGGFSNTGELFF. CDR3 coding DNA: TGTGCCAGTAGAGACAGGGGGGGGTTTTCGAACACCGGGGAGCTGTTTTTT.

Here the CDR3 DNA reads TGCGCCAGCAGCCGGAAGCAGGGACAGGGGTGGTACGAGCAGTACTTC. Translated: CASSRKQGQGWYEQYF. V usage is TRBV5-1 and J usage is TRBJ2-7; 10 positions match TRBD1. The V gene end was trimmed by 4 bases and the J gene end by 4 bases; junction bases not matched to a gene: 11. The germline gives CDR1 SGHRS, CDR2 YFSETQ. The CDR3 runs 16 residues.

There are a few counts of this clone. The gene calls are TRBV6-5 and TRBJ2-1; D is perhaps TRBD2 (5 bases). There are 12 residues in the CDR3. Germline CDR1 reads MNHEY; CDR2 reads SVGAGI. V was cut by 8 bases and J by 4 bases, with 9 bases left in between. CDR3 protein: CASREGYNEQFF. The CDR3 coding sequence is TGTGCCAGCCGAGAGGGTTACAATGAGCAGTTCTTC.

The gene calls are TRBV5-1 and TRBJ2-3, with 8 bases that match TRBD2. The CDR3 sequence is 17 residues long. In germline, CDR1 is SGHRS, CDR2 YFSETQ. Losses at the gene ends were 3 bases for V and 4 bases for J; bases not matched to a gene: 13. CDR3 nucleotide sequence: TGCGCCAGCAGCTGGGATCCTGCCAGCGGGGGTTCAGATACGCAGTATTTT. Residues: CASSWDPASGGSDTQYF. Full variable domain (outside the CDR3, taken from reference TRBV5-1 and TRBJ2-3): KAGVTQTPRYLIKTRGQQVTLSCSPISGHRSVSWYQQTPGQGLQFLFEYFSETQRNKGNFPGRFSGRQFSNSRSEMNVSTLELGDSALYLCASSWDPASGGSDTQYFGPGTRLTVL.

The J gene is TRBJ2-3, the V gene TRBV2; unclear D gene. This CDR3 spans 14 amino acids. Trimming shortened V by 6 bases and J by 0 bases, and 10 bases separated the two germline ends. Looked up from germline, CDR1 is SNHLY and CDR2 is FYNNEI. The CDR3 DNA reads as TGTGCCAGCAGGAGAGAAACTAGCACAGATACGCAGTATTTT. It specifies CASRRETSTDTQYF.

The genes are TRBV10-3 and TRBJ2-6; 12 bases align to TRBD2. The length of the CDR3 is 20 residues. Germline CDR1 is ENHRY and CDR2 is SYGVKD. Trimming removed 6 bases from V and 0 bases from J; junction bases left unmatched: 12. The CDR3 is CAIRGSSGGALPSGANVLTF. CDR3 bases: TGTGCCATCAGGGGATCTAGCGGGGGGGCCCTTCCCTCTGGGGCCAACGTCCTGACTTTC.

About this clone: This sample includes further DNA sequences coding for the same CDR3. The rearrangement joins TRBV11-3 to TRBJ2-1, with D perhaps TRBD1 (5 bases). In germline, CDR1 is SGHNT, CDR2 YENEEA. This CDR3 is built from 13 residues. V lost 3 bases, J lost 7 bases, and 10 bases lay in between. The CDR3 loop reads CASSLGQGNEQFF. The CDR3 bases are TGTGCCAGCAGCTTGGGGCAGGGTAATGAGCAGTTCTTC.

A single count supports this clone. V and J are TRBV12-5 and TRBJ2-1; 7 nucleotides line up with TRBD2. The CDR3 is 16 residues long. Unmatched junction bases numbered 9, after V lost 7 bases and J lost 0 bases. From germline, CDR1 is LGHNT and CDR2 FRNRAP. CDR3 amino acids: CASVHPGGSSYNEQFF. As DNA, the CDR3 is TGTGCTAGTGTTCATCCTGGCGGGAGCTCCTACAATGAGCAGTTCTTC.

The chain combines TRBV30 with TRBJ2-2, with D tentatively TRBD2 (5 bases). CDR1 is GTSNPN, CDR2 SVGIG, per germline (reference sequence). Trimming left V 0 bases short and J 7 bases short, with 15 bases between. CDR3 length equals 15 residues. CDR3 residues: CAWSVPGGLVGELFF. DNA of the CDR3: TGTGCCTGGAGTGTACCGGGCGGGTTGGTCGGGGAGCTGTTTTTT.

The chain has TRBV5-1 and TRBJ2-7; 10 nucleotides agree with TRBD2. The CDR3 length is 17 residues. Germline lookup yields CDR1 SGHRS and CDR2 YFSETQ. V shed 4 bases, J shed 4 bases, and the junction held 14 bases outside the gene matches. The DNA for the CDR3 is TGCGCCAGCAGCCCTCACTCCAAAGCGGGGGGGTCTTACGAGCAGTACTTC. Amino acid sequence: CASSPHSKAGGSYEQYF.